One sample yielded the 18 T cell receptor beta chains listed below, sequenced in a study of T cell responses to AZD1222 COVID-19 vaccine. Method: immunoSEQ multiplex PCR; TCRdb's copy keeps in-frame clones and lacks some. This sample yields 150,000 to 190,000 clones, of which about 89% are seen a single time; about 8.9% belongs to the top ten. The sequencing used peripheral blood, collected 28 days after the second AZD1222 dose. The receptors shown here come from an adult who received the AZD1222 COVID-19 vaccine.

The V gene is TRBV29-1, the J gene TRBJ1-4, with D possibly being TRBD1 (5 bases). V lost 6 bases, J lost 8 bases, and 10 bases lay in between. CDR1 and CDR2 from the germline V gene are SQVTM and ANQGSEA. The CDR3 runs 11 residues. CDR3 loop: CSVGWGEKLFF. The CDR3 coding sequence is TGCAGCGTGGGGTGGGGCGAAAAACTGTTTTTT.

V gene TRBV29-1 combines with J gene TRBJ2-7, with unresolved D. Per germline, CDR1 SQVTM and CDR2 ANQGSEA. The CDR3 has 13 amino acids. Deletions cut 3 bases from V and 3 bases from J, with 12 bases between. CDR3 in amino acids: CSVDAPGYYEQYF. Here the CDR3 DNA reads TGCAGCGTTGATGCACCAGGTTACTACGAGCAGTACTTC.

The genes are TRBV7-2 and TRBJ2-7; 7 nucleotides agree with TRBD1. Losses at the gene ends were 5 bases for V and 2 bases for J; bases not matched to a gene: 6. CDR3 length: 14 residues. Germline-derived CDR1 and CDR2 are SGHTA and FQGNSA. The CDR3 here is CASSPQGSTYEQYF. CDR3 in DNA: TGTGCCAGCAGCCCACAGGGGAGCACCTACGAGCAGTACTTC. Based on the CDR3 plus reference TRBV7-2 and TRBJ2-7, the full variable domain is GAGVSQSPSNKVTEKGKDVELRCDPISGHTALYWYRQSLGQGLEFLIYFQGNSAPDKSGLPSDRFSAERTGGSVSTLTIQRTQQEDSAVYLCASSPQGSTYEQYFGPGTRLTVT.

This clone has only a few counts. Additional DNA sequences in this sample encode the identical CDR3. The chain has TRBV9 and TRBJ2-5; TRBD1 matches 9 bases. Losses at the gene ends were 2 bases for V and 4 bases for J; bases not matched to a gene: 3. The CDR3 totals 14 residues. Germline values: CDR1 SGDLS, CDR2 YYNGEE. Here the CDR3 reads CASSVGTGRETQYF. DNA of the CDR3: TGTGCCAGCAGCGTCGGGACAGGGAGAGAGACCCAGTACTTC. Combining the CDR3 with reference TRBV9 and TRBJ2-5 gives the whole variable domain DSGVTQTPKHLITATGQRVTLRCSPRSGDLSVYWYQQSLDQGLQFLIQYYNGEERAKGNILERFSAQQFPDLHSELNLSSLELGDSALYFCASSVGTGRETQYFGPGTRLLVL.

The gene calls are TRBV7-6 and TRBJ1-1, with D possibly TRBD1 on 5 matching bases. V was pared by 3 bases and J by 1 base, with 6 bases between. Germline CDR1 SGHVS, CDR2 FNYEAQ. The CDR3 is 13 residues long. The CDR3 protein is CASSFGGNTEAFF. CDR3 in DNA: TGTGCCAGCAGCTTCGGGGGGAACACTGAAGCTTTCTTT.

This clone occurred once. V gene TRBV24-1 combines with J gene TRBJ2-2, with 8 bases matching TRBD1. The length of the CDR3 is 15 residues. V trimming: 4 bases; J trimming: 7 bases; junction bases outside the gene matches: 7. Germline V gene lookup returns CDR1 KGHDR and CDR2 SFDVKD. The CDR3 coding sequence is TGTGCCACCAGTGACCAGACAGGGGCGGGCGGGGAGCTGTTTTTT. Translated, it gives CATSDQTGAGGELFF.

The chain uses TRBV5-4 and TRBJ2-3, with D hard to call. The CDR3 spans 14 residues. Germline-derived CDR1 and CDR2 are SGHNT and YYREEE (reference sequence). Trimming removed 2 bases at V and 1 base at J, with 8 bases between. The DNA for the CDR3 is TGTGCCAGCAGCTTTGGACCGGGCACAGATACGCAGTATTTT. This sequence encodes CASSFGPGTDTQYF. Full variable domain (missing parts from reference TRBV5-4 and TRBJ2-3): ETGVTQSPTHLIKTRGQQVTLRCSSQSGHNTVSWYQQALGQGPQFIFQYYREEENGRGNFPPRFSGLQFPNYSSELNVNALELDDSALYLCASSFGPGTDTQYFGPGTRLTVL.

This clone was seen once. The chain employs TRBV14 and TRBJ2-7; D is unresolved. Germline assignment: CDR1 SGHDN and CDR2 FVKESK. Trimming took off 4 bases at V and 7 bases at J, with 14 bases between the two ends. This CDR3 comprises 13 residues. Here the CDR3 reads CASSLISVSEQYF. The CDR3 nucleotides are TGTGCCAGCAGCCTCATCTCTGTGTCGGAGCAGTACTTC.

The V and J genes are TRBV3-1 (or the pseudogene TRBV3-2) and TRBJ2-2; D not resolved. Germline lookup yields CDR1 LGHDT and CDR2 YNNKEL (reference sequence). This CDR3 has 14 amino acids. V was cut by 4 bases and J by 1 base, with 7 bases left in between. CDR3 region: CASSPQWNTGELFF. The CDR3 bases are TGTGCCAGCAGCCCCCAGTGGAACACCGGGGAGCTGTTTTTT.

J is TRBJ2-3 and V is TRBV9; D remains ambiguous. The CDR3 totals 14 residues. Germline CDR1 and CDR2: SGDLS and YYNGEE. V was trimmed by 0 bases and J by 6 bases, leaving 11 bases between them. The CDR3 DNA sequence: TGTGCCAGCAGCGTAGACTTACTCACTGATACGCAGTATTTT. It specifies CASSVDLLTDTQYF.

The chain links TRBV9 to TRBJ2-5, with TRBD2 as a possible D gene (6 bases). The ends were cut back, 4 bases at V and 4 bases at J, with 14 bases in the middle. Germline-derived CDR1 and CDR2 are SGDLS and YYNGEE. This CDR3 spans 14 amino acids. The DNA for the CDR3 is TGTGCCAGCAGCCCCGCCGGGGGACGAGAGACCCAGTACTTC. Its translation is CASSPAGGRETQYF.

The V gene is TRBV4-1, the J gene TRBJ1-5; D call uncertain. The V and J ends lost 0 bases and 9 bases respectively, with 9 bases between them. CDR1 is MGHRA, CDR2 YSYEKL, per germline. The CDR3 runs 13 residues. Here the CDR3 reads CASSQELGTPQHF. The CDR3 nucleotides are TGCGCCAGCAGCCAAGAGCTGGGAACGCCCCAGCATTTT.

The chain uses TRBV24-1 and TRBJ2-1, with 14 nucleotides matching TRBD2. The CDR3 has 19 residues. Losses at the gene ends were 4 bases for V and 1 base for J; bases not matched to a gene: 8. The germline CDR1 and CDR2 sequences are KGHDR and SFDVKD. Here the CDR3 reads CATSDTGTSGSRSYNEQFF. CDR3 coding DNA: TGTGCCACCAGTGACACCGGGACTAGCGGGAGTAGATCCTACAATGAGCAGTTCTTC.

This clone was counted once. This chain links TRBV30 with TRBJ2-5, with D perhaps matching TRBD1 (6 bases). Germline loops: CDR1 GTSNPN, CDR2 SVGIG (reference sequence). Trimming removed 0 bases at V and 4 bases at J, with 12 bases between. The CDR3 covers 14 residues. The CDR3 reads CAWSVRRGRETQYF. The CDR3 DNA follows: TGTGCCTGGAGTGTACGCAGGGGACGAGAGACCCAGTACTTC.

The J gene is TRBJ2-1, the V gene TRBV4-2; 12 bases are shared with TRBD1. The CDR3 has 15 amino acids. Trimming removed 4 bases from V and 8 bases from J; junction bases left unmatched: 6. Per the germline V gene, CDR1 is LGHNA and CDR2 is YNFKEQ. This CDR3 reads CASSPPGQGADEQFF. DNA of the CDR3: TGTGCCAGCAGCCCCCCGGGACAGGGGGCGGATGAGCAGTTCTTC.

CDR3 coding DNA: TGCGCCAGCAGCCAAGAAGGGTCCAGTCAGCCCCAGCATTTT. Its translation is CASSQEGSSQPQHF. The chain links TRBV4-1 to TRBJ1-5; D is ambiguous. V was pared by 0 bases and J by 6 bases, with 9 bases between. Germline CDR1 is MGHRA and CDR2 is YSYEKL. The length of the CDR3 is 14 residues.

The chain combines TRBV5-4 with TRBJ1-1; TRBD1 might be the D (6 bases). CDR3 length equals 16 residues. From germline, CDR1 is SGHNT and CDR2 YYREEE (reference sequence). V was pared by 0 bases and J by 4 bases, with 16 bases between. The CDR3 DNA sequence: TGTGCCAGCAGCTTGGCCGTCCTGGGGGGGGCCACTGAAGCTTTCTTT. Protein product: CASSLAVLGGATEAFF.

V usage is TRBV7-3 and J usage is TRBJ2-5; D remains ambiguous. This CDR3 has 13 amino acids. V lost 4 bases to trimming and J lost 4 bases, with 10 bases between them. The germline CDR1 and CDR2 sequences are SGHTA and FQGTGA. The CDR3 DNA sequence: TGTGCCAGCAGCTATACCAAAGCAGAGACCCAGTACTTC. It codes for CASSYTKAETQYF.